This entry is about one T cell receptor beta chain. Its antigen is not identified. With a J-beta primer mix and a sample-barcoded 5' primer, a second PCR ran about 6 to 11 cycles. Each cDNA molecule was tagged by a template-switch adaptor that had 12 random nucleotides. TCRdb re-called the 5' RACE reads with MiXCR, one entry per CDR3 protein. The data show 2 million or so distinct CDR3 sequences, with about 50% seen just once and 2.1% held by the top ten. This sample is part of a study of blood T cells in healthy people across ages. The overall study: When template switching was applied, about one barcoded beta molecule was captured per two T cells.

The CDR3 length is 16 residues. V was clipped by 3 bases and J by 8 bases, with 22 bases between them. Looked up from germline, CDR1 is MNHEY and CDR2 is SMNVEV (reference sequence). Notes on the study in general: It was held that the diversity estimates obtained from one million T cells were underestimates.

The TCR originated in a woman between 40 and 50 years old in good health. Material for sequencing was blood. The chain combines TRBV27 with TRBJ1-2; possibly TRBD1 for D (5 bases). The CDR3 protein is CASSFSGATPGYGYTF. The CDR3 DNA reads as TGTGCCAGCAGTTTTAGTGGGGCAACTCCGGGATACGGCTACACCTTC.